This TCR beta chain was identified in a study of cytomegalovirus exposure and HLA in healthy donors. The protocol was immunoSEQ multiplex PCR, while the TCRdb copy is restricted to in-frame clones and leaves out a portion. This sample yields 150,000 to 200,000 clones, of which approximately 84% are seen a single time; roughly 2.8% belongs to the top ten. The CDR3 has 13 amino acids. The V gene lost 5 bases and the J gene lost 14 bases, with 21 bases spanning the gap. The germline gives CDR1 SEHNR, CDR2 FQNEAQ (reference sequence). V is TRBV7-9 and J is TRBJ1-2; tentative D call: TRBD1 (5 bases). The sample comprised PBMCs. The sequence was obtained from a woman under 30 in good health and CMV-seropositive. The CDR3 sequence: CASSASSPFHRTF. In DNA form, the CDR3 reads TGTGCCAGCAGCGCCAGTTCCCCCTTTCACAGGACCTTC.